The source of this T cell receptor beta chain is a study of patients and donors after allogeneic stem cell transplantation. V lost 6 bases and J 4 bases, leaving 13 bases between the germline ends. This CDR3 has 12 amino acids. The V gene's germline CDR1 is DFQATT and CDR2 SNEGSKA (reference sequence). TCRdb re-called the RT-PCR reads through MiXCR, storing one row per CDR3 protein. The data contain some 960,000 distinct CDR3 sequences, 15% to 20% of them singletons. This clonotype was seen once. The sample comprised blood, either unsorted or a sorted T cell fraction (not recorded which). The chain carries TRBV20-1 and TRBJ2-7; D tentatively reads TRBD1 or TRBD2 (5 bases each). The sequence was obtained from a human donor who was either an allogeneic HSCT recipient or a stem cell or donor lymphocyte infusion donor (not recorded which). It is not recorded whose cells these are; they may come from a transplant donor. Written as DNA, the CDR3 is TGCAGTGCGGGACCGGACCTTTACGAGCAGTACTTC. The encoded protein is CSAGPDLYEQYF.